This T cell receptor (beta chain) was recorded in a study of long-term antiretroviral therapy in people with HIV. Notes on this clone: The antigen remains undetermined.

At survey level, the immunoSEQ assay was run in its v3.0 version. Profiling relied on immunoSEQ multiplex PCR, and the TCRdb table lists in-frame clones only, not all of them. In the table there are some 23,000 clones, about 90% of which are singletons. The V end was cut by 0 bases, the J end by 5 bases, with 3 bases between. The CDR3 length is 11 residues. Germline V gene data show CDR1 as SGHNT and CDR2 as YYREEE (reference sequence). The study's findings and limits: Clonal populations expanded prior to ART predominated within the repertoire at all time points. When set beside controls, HIV repertoires had CDR3 length ranges that were narrower. The study found that diversity rose after ART but stayed below transplant donor controls.

The chain couples TRBV5-4 to TRBJ2-7, with D unclear. This sample comprised unsorted PBMCs, obtained about 4.5 years after starting antiretroviral therapy. The TCR comes from a man aged 25 to 40 with HIV. This CDR3 reads CASSLGNEQYF. The CDR3 nucleotides read TGTGCCAGCAGCTTGGGGAACGAGCAGTACTTC.